This record covers a single T cell receptor (beta chain). Its antigen remains unknown. This sample is part of a study of monozygotic twins with inflammatory bowel disease. Overall study results and limits: Findings did not support one strong IBD-associated signal or clonotype. For repertoire similarity, concordant twins did not differ from discordant twins, possibly because power was limited.

A template switching step added UMIs, each with a 6-nucleotide sample barcode. TCRdb re-called the 5' RACE reads and gives one entry per CDR3 protein, without DNA. The sample table sets out approximately 160,000 distinct CDR3 sequences. This CDR3 contains 14 residues. Germline CDR1 is SGHRS and CDR2 is YFSETQ. The clonotype originates from a human donor with ulcerative colitis or Crohn's disease, or a healthy co-twin of an affected twin (not recorded which). The chain has TRBV5-1 and TRBJ2-7; the TCRdb D gene call, TRBD1, has no DNA to confirm it. Sequencing was carried out using blood. CDR3 protein: CASSSQGADGEQYF.